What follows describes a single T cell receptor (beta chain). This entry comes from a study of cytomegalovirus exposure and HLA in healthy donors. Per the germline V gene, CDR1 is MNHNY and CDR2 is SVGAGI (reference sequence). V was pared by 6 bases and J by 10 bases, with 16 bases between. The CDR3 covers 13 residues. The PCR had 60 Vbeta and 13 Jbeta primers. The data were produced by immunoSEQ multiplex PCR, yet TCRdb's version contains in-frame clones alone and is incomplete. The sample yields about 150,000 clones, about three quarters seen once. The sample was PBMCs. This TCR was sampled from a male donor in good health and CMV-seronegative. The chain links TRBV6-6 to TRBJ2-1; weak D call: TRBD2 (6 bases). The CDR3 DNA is TGTGCCAGCAGCCCGACTAGTGCATGGGAGCAGTTCTTC. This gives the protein CASSPTSAWEQFF.